This T cell receptor beta chain was obtained from a study of blood T cells in healthy people across ages. This clonotype was counted at least ten times. Its specificity is not known. Findings and caveats of the study: With donor CMV status unknown, expanded clonotype changes were possibly confounded.

Total RNA was isolated from each sample in quantities of at least 5.5 micrograms. The germline V gene encodes CDR1 SQVTM and CDR2 ANQGSEA. Deletions cut 0 bases from V and 9 bases from J, with 15 bases between. The CDR3 spans 13 residues. Together with a sample-barcoded 5' primer, a J-beta primer mix was included in a second PCR lasting about 7 to 12 cycles. In TCRdb, the 5' RACE reads were re-called with MiXCR into one record per CDR3 protein. The profile shows about 640,000 distinct CDR3 sequences, 58% of them singletons. This receptor was obtained from a man aged 60 to 69 in good health. The chain employs TRBV29-1 and TRBJ2-7; D is perhaps TRBD1 (6 bases). The material sequenced was blood. The CDR3, as DNA: TGCAGCGTTGAAGATCGTAGGGGGTTCGTGCAGTACTTC. As protein: CSVEDRRGFVQYF.